Below are 27 T cell receptor beta chains sequenced from a single sample in a study of cytomegalovirus exposure and HLA in healthy donors. The assay was immunoSEQ multiplex PCR, and TCRdb's table has in-frame clones only and misses some. The sample records roughly 100,000 clones, 85% to 90% being singletons. Input material: PBMCs. These receptors originate from a woman under 30 in good health and CMV-seropositive.

This clone was counted between two and nine times. The chain is built from TRBV10-3 and TRBJ2-7, with 8 bases lining up with TRBD1. Per germline, CDR1 ENHRY and CDR2 SYGVKD. Trimming removed 6 bases from V and 8 bases from J; junction bases left unmatched: 6. The CDR3 contains 12 residues. The CDR3 loop is CAISQDRGQQYF. The DNA of the CDR3 is TGTGCCATCAGCCAAGACAGGGGACAGCAGTACTTC.

This clone rates as medium-sized. This chain joins TRBV27 and TRBJ1-2, with D tentatively TRBD1 (5 bases). The V end was cut by 2 bases, the J end by 4 bases, with 8 bases between. Germline values: CDR1 MNHEY, CDR2 SMNVEV (reference sequence). This CDR3 is 13 amino acids long. CDR3 in amino acids: CASSLRRGYGYTF. In DNA, the CDR3 is TGTGCCAGCAGTTTAAGGAGGGGCTATGGCTACACCTTC.

The chain uses TRBV4-2 and TRBJ1-6; D is possibly TRBD1 (6 bases). Trimming left V 0 bases short and J 4 bases short, with 7 bases between. The CDR3 loop spans 15 amino acids. Germline loops: CDR1 LGHNA, CDR2 YNFKEQ. The CDR3 here is CASSQEDRYNSPLHF. The CDR3 DNA is TGTGCCAGCAGCCAAGAGGACAGATATAATTCACCCCTCCACTTT.

This clone showed up just once. The genes are TRBV9 and TRBJ1-1; TRBD1 might be the D (5 bases). Germline CDR1 reads SGDLS; CDR2 reads YYNGEE. The V end was cut by 3 bases, the J end by 4 bases, with 16 bases between. CDR3 length equals 15 residues. This CDR3 is CASSAAGGGGTEAFF. Here the CDR3 DNA reads TGTGCCAGCAGCGCGGCCGGCGGGGGGGGCACTGAAGCTTTCTTT.

The chain is built from TRBV4-1 and TRBJ2-1; TRBD2 might be the D (5 bases). Between the trimmed V and J ends, which lost 6 bases and 3 bases, there was a span of 21 bases. CDR3 length equals 17 residues. Germline lookup yields CDR1 MGHRA and CDR2 YSYEKL. The CDR3 sequence: CASSLRERSLDYNEQFF. The CDR3 DNA follows: TGCGCCAGCAGTCTTAGGGAGCGGAGCCTTGACTACAATGAGCAGTTCTTC.

The chain recombines TRBV4-1 with TRBJ2-7, with D possibly TRBD2 on 5 matching bases. Trimming took off 0 bases at V and 12 bases at J, with 15 bases between the two ends. Germline loops: CDR1 MGHRA, CDR2 YSYEKL. This CDR3 has 13 amino acids. In nucleotides, the CDR3 is TGCGCCAGCAGCCAAGAGCCGGGAAGCTGGTCGTACTTC. It specifies CASSQEPGSWSYF.

The rearrangement uses TRBV7-6 and TRBJ1-2; D possibly corresponds to TRBD1 (6 bases). Germline V lookup: CDR1 SGHVS, CDR2 FNYEAQ. Trimming took off 1 base at V and 2 bases at J, with 8 bases between the two ends. The CDR3 length is 14 residues. This chain's CDR3 is CASSLGTDNYGYTF. In DNA form, the CDR3 reads TGTGCCAGCAGCTTAGGGACAGACAACTATGGCTACACCTTC.

The V call is TRBV9, the J call TRBJ1-1; 9 bases line up with TRBD1. CDR1 and CDR2 from the germline V gene are SGDLS and YYNGEE. This CDR3 is 15 amino acids long. With 3 bases clipped from V and 2 bases from J, the junction kept 5 bases outside the gene matches. The CDR3 is CASSASGQGNTEAFF. DNA of the CDR3: TGTGCCAGCAGCGCATCGGGACAGGGAAACACTGAAGCTTTCTTT.

The chain is built from TRBV27 and TRBJ1-5, with 9 positions matching TRBD1. CDR3 length: 15 residues. Germline values: CDR1 MNHEY, CDR2 SMNVEV (reference sequence). V dropped 2 bases and J dropped 6; count of bases not matched to a gene: 5. Here the CDR3 DNA reads TGTGCCAGCAGTTTAACCGGGACAGGGAGTCAGCCCCAGCATTTT. Translating it yields CASSLTGTGSQPQHF.

The J gene is TRBJ2-7, the V gene TRBV7-9, with no clear D. The CDR3 totals 14 residues. Trimming cost V 6 bases and J 5 bases, with 17 bases left between them. The germline V gene has CDR1 SEHNR and CDR2 FQNEAQ (reference sequence). The CDR3 nucleotides read TGTGCCAGCAGACAAAACGCAGGTTCGAACGAGCAGTACTTC. It encodes CASRQNAGSNEQYF. Full variable domain (outside the CDR3, taken from reference TRBV7-9 and TRBJ2-7): DTGVSQNPRHKITKRGQNVTFRCDPISEHNRLYWYRQTLGQGPEFLTYFQNEAQLEKSRLLSDRFSAERPKGSFSTLEIQRTEQGDSAMYLCASRQNAGSNEQYFGPGTRLTVT.

Concerning this clone: Other DNA variants within this sample encode the same CDR3. This chain connects TRBV9 to TRBJ2-5; tentatively, D is TRBD2 (6 bases). V gave up 0 bases and J gave up 3 bases, with 12 bases separating them. This CDR3 has 15 residues. CDR1 SGDLS and CDR2 YYNGEE come from the germline V gene. CDR3 nucleotide sequence: TGTGCCAGCAGCGTAGGGGGAGGAACAGAAGAGACCCAGTACTTC. Encoded protein: CASSVGGGTEETQYF.

This clone appeared a single time. The V gene is TRBV19, the J gene TRBJ1-2, with a weak D call TRBD1 (6 bases). CDR1 and CDR2 (germline): LNHDA, SQIVND (reference sequence). The CDR3 runs to 16 residues. V lost 3 bases, J lost 8 bases, and 22 bases lay in between. The CDR3 reads CASSMTLGQGSRGYTF. CDR3 nucleotide sequence: TGTGCCAGTAGTATGACCCTGGGGCAGGGGAGTCGAGGCTACACCTTC.

A few counts support this clone. The rearrangement joins TRBV27 to TRBJ2-7; TRBD1 aligns across 8 bases. The CDR3 runs 13 residues. Germline loops: CDR1 MNHEY, CDR2 SMNVEV (reference sequence). V trimming: 3 bases; J trimming: 6 bases; junction bases outside the gene matches: 4. CDR3 protein: CASSFSTGGEQYF. The DNA for the CDR3 is TGTGCCAGCAGTTTTAGCACAGGGGGCGAGCAGTACTTC.

The chain uses TRBV5-1 and TRBJ2-7; possible D gene TRBD2, 5 bases. This CDR3 is built from 14 residues. The V gene's germline CDR1 is SGHRS and CDR2 YFSETQ. Trimming cost V 2 bases and J 2 bases, with 11 bases left between them. CDR3 residues: CASSFEGGTYEQYF. The CDR3 region has the DNA TGCGCCAGCAGCTTCGAGGGTGGTACCTACGAGCAGTACTTC.

The V and J genes are TRBV6-6 and TRBJ2-3; 7 nucleotides line up with TRBD2. Germline V gene sequence: CDR1 MNHNY, CDR2 SVGAGI (reference sequence). The V and J ends lost 6 bases and 11 bases, in that order; junction bases with no gene match: 11. This CDR3 contains 13 residues. Here the CDR3 DNA reads TGTGCCAGCAGCCCCCGCCGGGAGGATTGGCAGTATTTT. Its protein is CASSPRREDWQYF.

CDR3 in amino acids: CASSYTSADNYEQYF. In DNA form, the CDR3 reads TGTGCCAGCAGCTACACATCCGCAGACAACTACGAGCAGTACTTC. The chain combines TRBV7-9 with TRBJ2-7, with no clear D. The germline V and J ends were trimmed by 4 bases and 3 bases, with 16 bases remaining between them. CDR3 length equals 15 residues. The germline CDR1 and CDR2 sequences are SEHNR and FQNEAQ (reference sequence). Together with reference TRBV7-9 and TRBJ2-7, the CDR3 gives the full variable domain: DTGVSQNPRHKITKRGQNVTFRCDPISEHNRLYWYRQTLGQGPEFLTYFQNEAQLEKSRLLSDRFSAERPKGSFSTLEIQRTEQGDSAMYLCASSYTSADNYEQYFGPGTRLTVT.

The rearrangement joins TRBV7-9 to TRBJ1-4; D gene ambiguous. The ends were cut back, 5 bases at V and 5 bases at J, with 9 bases in the middle. Looked up from germline, CDR1 is SEHNR and CDR2 is FQNEAQ (reference sequence). This CDR3 contains 13 residues. The CDR3 nucleotides are TGTGCCAGCAGCCGGACTGAGAATGAAAAACTGTTTTTT. It encodes CASSRTENEKLFF.

The table lists this clone with a count of one. The chain recombines TRBV11-2 with TRBJ2-3, with D perhaps matching TRBD2 (5 bases). Trimming stripped 5 bases from V and 5 bases from J, with 14 bases between. CDR1 is SGHAT, CDR2 FQNNGV, per germline. The CDR3 sequence is 14 residues long. The CDR3 reads CASSPRTPRDTQYF. CDR3 coding DNA: TGTGCCAGCAGCCCTAGGACTCCTAGAGATACGCAGTATTTT.

This chain connects TRBV5-1 to TRBJ1-6; D is unresolved. V was clipped by 4 bases and J by 4 bases, with 12 bases between them. Looked up from germline, CDR1 is SGHRS and CDR2 is YFSETQ. The CDR3 has 15 amino acids. CDR3 nucleotide sequence: TGCGCCAGCAGCCCGGAATTCGGGTATAATTCACCCCTCCACTTT. Translation gives CASSPEFGYNSPLHF.

The chain carries TRBV9 and TRBJ2-6, with D unclear. Germline V CDR1 and CDR2: SGDLS, YYNGEE. CDR3 size: 15 residues. Trimming took 1 base from V and 3 from J, leaving 8 bases between them. Written as DNA, the CDR3 is TGTGCCAGCAGCGTACCGCAGTTTGGGGCCAACGTCCTGACTTTC. Translation gives CASSVPQFGANVLTF. Filled out from reference TRBV9 and TRBJ2-6, the complete variable domain reads DSGVTQTPKHLITATGQRVTLRCSPRSGDLSVYWYQQSLDQGLQFLIQYYNGEERAKGNILERFSAQQFPDLHSELNLSSLELGDSALYFCASSVPQFGANVLTFGAGSRLTVL.

CDR3 nucleotides: TGTGCCAGCAGTGCCCGATCTAAGCGGGCCGAGCAGTTCTTC. Translated, it gives CASSARSKRAEQFF. The chain links TRBV28 to TRBJ2-1, with TRBD2 as a possible D gene (6 bases). The CDR3 contains 14 residues. Germline loops: CDR1 MDHEN, CDR2 SYDVKM. V lost 5 bases and J 10 bases, leaving 18 bases between the germline ends.

The gene calls are TRBV18 and TRBJ2-1, with 9 bases aligning to TRBD1. The V gene's germline CDR1 is KGHSH and CDR2 LQKENI. The CDR3 extends over 16 amino acids. Trimming removed 7 bases from V and 7 bases from J; junction bases left unmatched: 14. The CDR3 loop is CASLPLLGQGFNEQFF. DNA for the CDR3: TGTGCCAGCTTGCCACTACTCGGACAGGGGTTTAATGAGCAGTTCTTC.

The rearrangement joins TRBV6-5 to TRBJ2-7; weak D call: TRBD2 (6 bases). CDR3 size: 13 residues. Germline CDR1 is MNHEY and CDR2 is SVGAGI. V was trimmed by 8 bases and J by 0 bases, leaving 11 bases between them. The DNA of the CDR3 is TGTGCCAGCCAACTCGGGGGCTCCTACGAGCAGTACTTC. This gives the protein CASQLGGSYEQYF.

The J gene is TRBJ1-1, the V gene TRBV5-1; D uncertain. This CDR3 comprises 14 residues. The germline V gene encodes CDR1 SGHRS and CDR2 YFSETQ. The V end was cut by 2 bases, the J end by 10 bases, with 18 bases between. CDR3: CASSLSRGSNRAFF. The DNA of the CDR3 is TGCGCCAGCAGCTTATCCCGCGGATCCAACCGAGCTTTCTTT.

A single count supports this clone. The rearrangement links TRBV11-3 to TRBJ2-3, with 9 bases matching TRBD1. Looked up from germline, CDR1 is SGHNT and CDR2 is YENEEA. V gave up 7 bases and J gave up 8 bases; unmatched junction bases: 16. The CDR3 contains 16 residues. DNA for the CDR3: TGTGCCAGCACCCACTCTTTTGGGACAGGGCACTCTACGCAGTATTTT. Its protein product is CASTHSFGTGHSTQYF. The full variable domain, completed using reference TRBV11-3 and TRBJ2-3, is EAGVVQSPRYKIIEKKQPVAFWCNPISGHNTLYWYLQNLGQGPELLIRYENEEAVDDSQLPKDRFSAERLKGVDSTLKIQPAELGDSAVYLCASTHSFGTGHSTQYFGPGTRLTVL.

The J gene is TRBJ2-5, the V gene TRBV5-1, with 7 bases fitting TRBD2. Germline V gene sequence: CDR1 SGHRS, CDR2 YFSETQ. The J segment lost 5 bases and the V segment lost 5 bases, leaving 9 bases of the junction unmatched. The CDR3 spans 14 residues. The chain's CDR3 is CASSRTGEGETQYF. Here the CDR3 DNA reads TGCGCCAGCAGTCGCACGGGGGAGGGGGAGACCCAGTACTTC.

The chain is built from TRBV21-1 and TRBJ2-3; the table's D call, TRBD2, has no DNA check behind it. TRBV21-1 is a recognized pseudogene. This CDR3 has 16 residues. Here the CDR3 DNA reads TGTGCCAGCAGCGCTGGGACTAGCGGGCACACAGATACGCAGTATTTT. Translation gives CASSAGTSGHTDTQYF.